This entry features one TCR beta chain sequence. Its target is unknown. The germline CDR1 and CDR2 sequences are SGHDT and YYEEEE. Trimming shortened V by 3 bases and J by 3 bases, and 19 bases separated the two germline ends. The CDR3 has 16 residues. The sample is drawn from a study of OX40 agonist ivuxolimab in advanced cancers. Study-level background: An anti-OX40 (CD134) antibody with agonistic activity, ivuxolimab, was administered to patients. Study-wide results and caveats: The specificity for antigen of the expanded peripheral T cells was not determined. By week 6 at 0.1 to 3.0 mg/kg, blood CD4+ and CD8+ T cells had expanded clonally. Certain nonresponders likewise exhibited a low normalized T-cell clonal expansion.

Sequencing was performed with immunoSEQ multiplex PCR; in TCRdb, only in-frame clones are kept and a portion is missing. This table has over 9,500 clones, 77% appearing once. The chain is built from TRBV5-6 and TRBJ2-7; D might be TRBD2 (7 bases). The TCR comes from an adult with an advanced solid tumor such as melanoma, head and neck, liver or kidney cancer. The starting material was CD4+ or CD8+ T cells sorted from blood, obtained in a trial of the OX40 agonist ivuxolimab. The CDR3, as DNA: TGTGCCAGCAGCTCCACCGGGGGGCCCGGTGACTACGAGCAGTACTTC. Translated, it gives CASSSTGGPGDYEQYF. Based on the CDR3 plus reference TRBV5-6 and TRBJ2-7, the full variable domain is DAGVTQSPTHLIKTRGQQVTLRCSPKSGHDTVSWYQQALGQGPQFIFQYYEEEERQRGNFPDRFSGHQFPNYSSELNVNALLLGDSALYLCASSSTGGPGDYEQYFGPGTRLTVT.